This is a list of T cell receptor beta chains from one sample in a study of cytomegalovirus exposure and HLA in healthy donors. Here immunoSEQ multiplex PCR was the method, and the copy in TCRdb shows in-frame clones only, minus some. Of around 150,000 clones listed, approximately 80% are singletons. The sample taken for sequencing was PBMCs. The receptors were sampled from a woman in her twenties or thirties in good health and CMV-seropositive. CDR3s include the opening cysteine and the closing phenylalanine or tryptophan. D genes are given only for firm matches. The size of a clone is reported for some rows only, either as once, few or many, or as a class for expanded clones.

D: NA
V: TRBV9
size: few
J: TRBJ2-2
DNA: TGTGCCAGCAGCGTAGCTTCCACCGGGGAGCTGTTTTTT
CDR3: CASSVASTGELFF

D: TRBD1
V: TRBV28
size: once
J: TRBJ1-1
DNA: TGTGCCAGCAGTAGCTCCGGGACAGGGGGCACTGAAGCTTTCTTT
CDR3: CASSSSGTGGTEAFF

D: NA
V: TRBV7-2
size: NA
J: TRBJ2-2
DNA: TGTGCCAGCAGCCTCGCCTCAGGGTTGCCCGGGGAGCTGTTTTTT
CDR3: CASSLASGLPGELFF

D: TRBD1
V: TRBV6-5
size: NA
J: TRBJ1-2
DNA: TGTGCCAGCAGTTGGGCTGGGACAGAAAGTAACTATGGCTACACCTTC
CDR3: CASSWAGTESNYGYTF

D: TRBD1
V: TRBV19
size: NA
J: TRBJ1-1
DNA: TGTGCCAGTACCTCCGCAGGGGGCTTTACTGAAGCTTTCTTT
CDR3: CASTSAGGFTEAFF

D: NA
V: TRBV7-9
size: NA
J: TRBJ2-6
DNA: TGTGCCAGCAGCCCGGGCGGGGGCCGCTCTGGGGCCAACGTCCTGACTTTC
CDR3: CASSPGGGRSGANVLTF

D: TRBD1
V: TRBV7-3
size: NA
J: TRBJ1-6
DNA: TGTGCCAGCAGCTTAAGTGGACAGGGGTATAATTCACCCCTCCACTTT
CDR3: CASSLSGQGYNSPLHF

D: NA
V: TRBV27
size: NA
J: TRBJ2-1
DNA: TGTGCCAGCAGTTTCGAGGTTACAATAAATGAGCAGTTCTTC
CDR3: CASSFEVTINEQFF

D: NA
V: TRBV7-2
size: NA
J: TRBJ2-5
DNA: TGTGCCAGCAGCCCGTCCCGGGACTTCCAAGAGACCCAGTACTTC
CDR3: CASSPSRDFQETQYF

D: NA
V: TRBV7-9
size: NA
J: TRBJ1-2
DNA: TGTGCCAGCAGCCAGGACAGCTACTATGGCTACACCTTC
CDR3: CASSQDSYYGYTF

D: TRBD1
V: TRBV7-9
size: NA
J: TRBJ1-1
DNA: TGTGCCAGCAGCGTCGACAGGGCTGAAGCTTTCTTT
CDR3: CASSVDRAEAFF

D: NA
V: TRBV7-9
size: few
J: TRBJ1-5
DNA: TGTGCCAGCAGCGGAAGCGGGGCATACGGCAATCAGCCCCAGCATTTT
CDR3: CASSGSGAYGNQPQHF